The 18 T cell receptor beta chains below were found in one sample sequenced in a study of vaccination effects on CD4 cells after COVID-19. When around nine days of culture had elapsed, CD4+ T cells were isolated. This individual contracted SARS-CoV-2 between March and December 2020, as verified by PCR. Each participant received a vaccine that was either BNT162b2 or mRNA-1273, given as two doses. No antigen has been identified for these receptors. TCRdb's table, derived via immunoSEQ multiplex PCR, lists solely in-frame clones and lacks some. The repertoire holds around 44,000 clones, around 76% seen once, with 3% to 4% in the top ten. The sequences come from CD4+ T cells from PBMCs cultured without peptide, collected after COVID-19 vaccination. The receptors were sampled from a human donor who had a prior SARS-CoV-2 infection.

This clone was observed a handful of times. The V and J genes are TRBV3-1 (or the pseudogene TRBV3-2) and TRBJ1-6; maybe TRBD1 (5 bases). The CDR3 spans 14 residues. With 2 bases removed from V and 7 bases from J, the gap between germline ends came to 9 bases. The germline V gene encodes CDR1 LGHDT and CDR2 YNNKEL (reference sequence). This CDR3 is CASSQRDSNSPLHF. CDR3 DNA: TGTGCCAGCAGCCAAAGGGACTCCAATTCACCCCTCCACTTT.

The rearrangement links TRBV5-1 to TRBJ2-7, with D tentatively TRBD1 (6 bases). The germline V and J ends were trimmed by 1 base and 5 bases, with 13 bases remaining between them. This CDR3 region has 14 residues. Germline CDR1 is SGHRS and CDR2 is YFSETQ. The CDR3 DNA is TGCGCCAGCAGCTTGTCACAGGGAACCGACGAGCAGTACTTC. Its translation: CASSLSQGTDEQYF.

The V call is TRBV7-9, the J call TRBJ1-4; D gene uncertain. The V end lost 5 bases, the J end lost 8 bases, and 9 bases lay between the germline ends. Germline V CDR1 and CDR2: SEHNR, FQNEAQ (reference sequence). CDR3 length equals 12 residues. The CDR3 protein is CASSPQGEKLFF. The CDR3 coding sequence is TGTGCCAGCAGCCCTCAAGGAGAAAAACTGTTTTTT. Supplemented by reference TRBV7-9 and TRBJ1-4, the full variable domain reads DTGVSQNPRHKITKRGQNVTFRCDPISEHNRLYWYRQTLGQGPEFLTYFQNEAQLEKSRLLSDRFSAERPKGSFSTLEIQRTEQGDSAMYLCASSPQGEKLFFGSGTQLSVL.

The chain joins TRBV9 to TRBJ2-7; D possibly uses TRBD1 or TRBD2 (6 bases each). Trimming removed 0 bases at V and 6 bases at J, with 10 bases between. The CDR3 spans 13 residues. CDR1 and CDR2 (germline): SGDLS, YYNGEE. DNA of the CDR3: TGTGCCAGCAGCGTAGTCGGGGGCTCCGAGCAGTACTTC. Translated: CASSVVGGSEQYF.

The V gene is TRBV5-4, the J gene TRBJ2-2; 8 bases align to TRBD2. J gave up 6 bases and V 4 bases, and 11 bases lay outside the gene matches. The V gene's germline CDR1 is SGHNT and CDR2 YYREEE (reference sequence). The length of the CDR3 is 16 residues. In nucleotides, the CDR3 is TGTGCCAGCAGCCAACGGGGCGGGGGGTATGCCGGGGAGCTGTTTTTT. Translation: CASSQRGGGYAGELFF.

In this sample, this clone turned up a few times. The V call is TRBV11-3, the J call TRBJ2-7; perhaps TRBD2 as D (5 bases). This CDR3 is built from 14 residues. The V end was cut by 5 bases, the J end by 6 bases, with 17 bases between. Germline CDR1 SGHNT, CDR2 YENEEA. The chain's CDR3 is CASSESPTRGEQYF. The DNA of the CDR3 is TGTGCCAGCAGCGAGAGCCCGACTCGGGGCGAGCAGTACTTC.

V and J are TRBV28 and TRBJ2-1, with D unclear. The germline V gene has CDR1 MDHEN and CDR2 SYDVKM. The CDR3 length is 15 residues. V lost 1 base and J 3 bases, leaving 10 bases between the germline ends. The CDR3 nucleotides are TGTGCCAGCAGTTTATACCTAACTGGCTACAATGAGCAGTTCTTC. It yields the protein CASSLYLTGYNEQFF.

Regarding this clone: The germline gene is not matched at one end of the junction; a read error may be the cause. The rearrangement links TRBV7-7 to TRBJ2-5; no firm D call. From germline, CDR1 is SSHAT and CDR2 FNYEAQ (reference sequence). The CDR3 consists of 13 residues. The CDR3 region is CASSFTSQETQYF. CDR3 in DNA: TGTGCTAGCAGCTTTACCAGCCAAGAGACCCAGTACTTC.

The chain couples TRBV27 to TRBJ1-1, with D possibly being TRBD1 (6 bases). CDR1 is MNHEY, CDR2 SMNVEV, per germline (reference sequence). CDR3 length: 15 residues. Trimming cost V 8 bases and J 0 bases, with 16 bases left between them. This chain's CDR3 is CASLGTNTMNTEAFF. As DNA, the CDR3 is TGTGCCAGCCTAGGGACAAATACCATGAACACTGAAGCTTTCTTT.

This clone was picked up one time. The CDR3 sequence: CSASIPGWGTEAFF. The DNA for the CDR3 is TGCAGTGCTAGTATTCCAGGGTGGGGCACTGAAGCTTTCTTT. The V gene is TRBV20-1, the J gene TRBJ1-1, with TRBD1 as a possible D gene (5 bases). V was cut by 3 bases and J by 4 bases, with 15 bases left in between. CDR1 and CDR2 from the germline V gene are DFQATT and SNEGSKA (reference sequence). The CDR3 totals 14 residues.

The chain carries TRBV19 and TRBJ2-3; 8 bases are shared with TRBD1. Germline assignment: CDR1 LNHDA and CDR2 SQIVND (reference sequence). This CDR3 region has 16 residues. Trimming took 5 bases from V and 5 from J; bases not matched to a gene: 12. The CDR3: CASSPKTGVYGDTQYF. For the CDR3, the DNA is TGTGCCAGTAGTCCAAAGACAGGGGTTTATGGAGATACGCAGTATTTT.

This clone was recorded only once. The rearrangement links TRBV19 to TRBJ2-1, with D possibly being TRBD1 or TRBD2 (5 bases each). CDR3 length equals 16 residues. CDR1 is LNHDA and CDR2 is SQIVND in the germline V gene (reference sequence). V was pared by 4 bases and J by 4 bases, with 17 bases between. CDR3 coding DNA: TGTGCCAGTAGTACCAACCGGGACGGGAAATACAATGAGCAGTTCTTC. This translates into CASSTNRDGKYNEQFF.

The V gene is TRBV9, the J gene TRBJ2-2; no firm D call. The V end lost 3 bases, the J end lost 3 bases, and 6 bases lay between the germline ends. Germline V gene sequence: CDR1 SGDLS, CDR2 YYNGEE. The CDR3 spans 13 residues. The CDR3 DNA reads TGTGCCAGCAGCGCCCTATACACCGGGGAGCTGTTTTTT. Protein product: CASSALYTGELFF. Based on the CDR3 plus reference TRBV9 and TRBJ2-2, the full variable domain is DSGVTQTPKHLITATGQRVTLRCSPRSGDLSVYWYQQSLDQGLQFLIQYYNGEERAKGNILERFSAQQFPDLHSELNLSSLELGDSALYFCASSALYTGELFFGEGSRLTVL.

For the CDR3, the DNA is TGTGCCAGCAGCTTTGGACTAGCGGCCCGCTCCTACAATGAGCAGTTCTTC. This codes for CASSFGLAARSYNEQFF. J is TRBJ2-1 and V is TRBV7-3; TRBD2 aligns across 10 bases. The V gene end was trimmed by 3 bases and the J gene end by 0 bases; junction bases not matched to a gene: 5. The germline gives CDR1 SGHTA, CDR2 FQGTGA. The CDR3 consists of 17 residues.

The rearrangement uses TRBV6-5 and TRBJ1-1; D not resolved. CDR1 is MNHEY, CDR2 SVGAGI, per germline. The V and J ends lost 2 bases and 4 bases respectively, with 14 bases between them. The CDR3 consists of 15 residues. The chain's CDR3 is CASSYGYGPITEAFF. In DNA, the CDR3 is TGTGCCAGCAGTTACGGGTACGGACCGATCACTGAAGCTTTCTTT.

This chain connects TRBV5-1 to TRBJ1-1; tentative D call: TRBD1 (6 bases). CDR1 SGHRS and CDR2 YFSETQ come from the germline V gene. This CDR3 is 13 amino acids long. The V and J ends lost 0 bases and 4 bases respectively, with 7 bases between them. For the CDR3, the DNA is TGCGCCAGCAGCTTGGGGGGGCTCACTGAAGCTTTCTTT. Its protein is CASSLGGLTEAFF. Together with reference TRBV5-1 and TRBJ1-1, the CDR3 gives the full variable domain: KAGVTQTPRYLIKTRGQQVTLSCSPISGHRSVSWYQQTPGQGLQFLFEYFSETQRNKGNFPGRFSGRQFSNSRSEMNVSTLELGDSALYLCASSLGGLTEAFFGQGTRLTVV.

This clone has more than one count but fewer than ten. The genes are TRBV2 and TRBJ1-5; TRBD1 might be the D (5 bases). CDR1 and CDR2 from the germline V gene are SNHLY and FYNNEI. The CDR3 loop spans 13 amino acids. The V gene lost 8 bases and the J gene lost 9 bases, with 17 bases spanning the gap. In nucleotides, the CDR3 is TGTGCCAGCCGAACCGGGACCCTCGGGCCCCAGCATTTT. It translates to CASRTGTLGPQHF.

Concerning this clone itself: An end of the junction differs from the germline gene, which may be a read error. The chain carries TRBV7-7 and TRBJ1-4; D is possibly TRBD1 (6 bases). Germline assignment: CDR1 SSHAT and CDR2 FNYEAQ (reference sequence). This CDR3 is built from 16 residues. CDR3: CASSPRPRGGREKLFF. The CDR3, as DNA: TGTGCTAGCAGCCCCCGCCCCAGGGGCGGCCGTGAAAAACTGTTTTTT. Variable domain in full (rest from reference TRBV7-7 and TRBJ1-4): GAGVSQSPRYKVTKRGQDVTLRCDPISSHATLYWYQQALGQGPEFLTYFNYEAQPDKSGLPSDRFSAERPEGSISTLTIQRTEQRDSAMYRCASSPRPRGGREKLFFGSGTQLSVL.